This TCR beta chain was sequenced for a study of blood T cells in healthy people across ages. Individuals who donated were healthy Caucasians from Russia aged about 6 to 90. Germline CDR1 MDHEN, CDR2 SYDVKM. V was trimmed by 4 bases and J by 12 bases, leaving 15 bases between them. There are 12 residues in the CDR3. With a J-beta primer mix and a sample-barcoded 5' primer, a second PCR ran about 7 to 12 cycles. TCRdb reprocessed the 5' RACE reads via MiXCR and lists one record per CDR3 protein. The data contain roughly 1.9 million distinct CDR3 sequences, roughly two fifths of them seen just once; the ten biggest clones take up 23%.

This receptor was obtained from a human donor in good health. Sequenced input: blood. This chain links TRBV28 with TRBJ2-5; D unresolved. The CDR3 reads CASSSGRSLKYF. CDR3 DNA sequence: TGTGCCAGCAGTTCCGGACGGAGCCTTAAGTACTTC.